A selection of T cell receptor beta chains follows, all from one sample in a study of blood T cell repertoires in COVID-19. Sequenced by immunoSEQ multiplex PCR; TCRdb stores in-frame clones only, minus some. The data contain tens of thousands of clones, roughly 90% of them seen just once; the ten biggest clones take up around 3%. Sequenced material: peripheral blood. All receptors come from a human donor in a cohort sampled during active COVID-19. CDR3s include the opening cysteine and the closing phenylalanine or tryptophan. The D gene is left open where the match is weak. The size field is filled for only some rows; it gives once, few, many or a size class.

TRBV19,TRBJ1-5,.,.,CASSEDGGQPQHF,TGTGCCAGTAGTGAAGACGGGGGTCAGCCCCAGCATTTT
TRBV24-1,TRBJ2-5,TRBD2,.,CATSDPSWTSGITNQETQYF,TGTGCCACCAGTGATCCCTCTTGGACTAGCGGGATTACTAACCAAGAGACCCAGTACTTC
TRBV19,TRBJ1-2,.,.,CASSTITGQDLYGYTF,TGTGCCAGTAGTACGATCACAGGGCAGGATCTCTATGGCTACACCTTC
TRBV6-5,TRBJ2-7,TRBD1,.,CAGRGRGQPYEQYF,TGTGCCGGACGGGGCAGGGGACAGCCCTACGAGCAGTACTTC
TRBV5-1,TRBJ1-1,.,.,CASSLDSPDNTEAFF,TGCGCCAGCAGCTTGGACAGCCCCGATAACACTGAAGCTTTCTTT
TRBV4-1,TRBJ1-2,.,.,CASSQEAGTLYGYTF,TGCGCCAGCAGCCAAGAAGCAGGTACCCTTTATGGCTACACCTTC
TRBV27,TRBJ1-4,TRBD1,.,CASSLLRGDEKLFF,TGTGCCAGCAGTTTACTCAGGGGGGATGAAAAACTGTTTTTT
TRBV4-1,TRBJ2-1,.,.,CASSQSGWTYNEQFF,TGCGCCAGCAGCCAGTCGGGATGGACCTACAATGAGCAGTTCTTC
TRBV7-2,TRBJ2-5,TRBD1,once,CASSFNQPGTEETQYF,TGTGCCAGCAGCTTTAATCAACCCGGGACAGAAGAGACCCAGTACTTC
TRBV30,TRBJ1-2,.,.,CAWSAHEVGGYTF,TGTGCCTGGAGTGCTCACGAGGTCGGAGGCTACACCTTC
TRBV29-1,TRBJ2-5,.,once,CSVQADLGETQYF,TGCAGCGTTCAGGCAGATCTTGGGGAGACCCAGTACTTC
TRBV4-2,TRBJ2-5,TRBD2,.,CASSPKSGRFEGETQYF,TGTGCCAGCAGCCCGAAAAGCGGGAGGTTCGAGGGGGAGACCCAGTACTTC
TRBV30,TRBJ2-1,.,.,CAWSESVGGQKSYNEQFF,TGTGCCTGGAGTGAATCTGTGGGGGGTCAAAAATCCTACAATGAGCAGTTCTTC
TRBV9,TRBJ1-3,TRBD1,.,CASSAYRGQNTIYF,TGTGCCAGCAGCGCTTACAGGGGGCAGAACACCATATATTTT
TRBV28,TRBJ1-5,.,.,CASSPPNQPQHF,TGTGCCAGCAGTCCCCCGAATCAGCCCCAGCATTTT
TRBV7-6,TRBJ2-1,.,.,CASSKDAGLDEQFF,TGTGCCAGCAGCAAAGATGCGGGGTTGGATGAGCAGTTCTTC
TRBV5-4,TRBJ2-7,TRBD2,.,CASSFGTSGKGQYF,TGTGCCAGCAGCTTCGGGACTAGCGGGAAGGGGCAGTACTTC
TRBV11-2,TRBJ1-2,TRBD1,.,CASSPKTGRHLSYGYTF,TGTGCCAGCAGCCCTAAGACAGGGCGTCATTTAAGCTATGGCTACACCTTC
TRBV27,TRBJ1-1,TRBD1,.,CASKGQGRTEAFF,TGTGCCAGCAAGGGACAGGGGAGAACTGAAGCTTTCTTT
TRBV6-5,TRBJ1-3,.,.,CASSTDYSGNTIYF,TGTGCCAGCAGTACTGACTACTCTGGAAACACCATATATTTT
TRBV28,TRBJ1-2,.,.,CASSAGLVNYGYTF,TGTGCCAGCAGCGCGGGGTTGGTTAACTATGGCTACACCTTC
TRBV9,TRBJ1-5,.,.,CASSVGAAANQPQHF,TGTGCCAGCAGCGTAGGTGCGGCAGCCAATCAGCCCCAGCATTTT
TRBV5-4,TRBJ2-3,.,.,CASSLDQGGTDTQYF,TGTGCCAGCAGCTTGGACCAAGGGGGCACAGATACGCAGTATTTT
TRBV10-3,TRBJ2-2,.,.,CAIRDFDTGELFF,TGTGCCATTCGGGACTTTGACACCGGGGAGCTGTTTTTT
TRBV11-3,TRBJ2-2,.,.,CASSPRQTGELFF,TGTGCCAGCAGCCCCCGACAGACCGGGGAGCTGTTTTTT
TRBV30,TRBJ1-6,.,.,CAWSVRLLDSPLHF,TGTGCCTGGAGTGTACGACTTCTAGATTCACCCCTCCACTTT
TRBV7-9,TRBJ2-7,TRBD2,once,CASSYGLAGISYEQYF,TGTGCCAGCAGCTACGGACTAGCGGGGATCTCCTACGAGCAGTACTTC
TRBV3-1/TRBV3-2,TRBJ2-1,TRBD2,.,CASSLAGGHYNEQFF,TGTGCCAGCAGCCTAGCGGGGGGGCACTACAATGAGCAGTTCTTC
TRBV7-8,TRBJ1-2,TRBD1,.,CASSFLQGAGGYTF,TGTGCCAGCAGCTTTTTACAGGGGGCCGGGGGCTACACCTTC
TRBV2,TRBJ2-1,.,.,CASGRVLNGGEQFF,TGTGCCAGCGGGCGAGTTCTCAACGGTGGTGAGCAGTTCTTC
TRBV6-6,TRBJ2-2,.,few,CASSQNSGNTGELFF,TGTGCCAGCAGTCAAAATAGCGGGAACACCGGGGAGCTGTTTTTT
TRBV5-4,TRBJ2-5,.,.,CASSLAPSVQETQYF,TGTGCCAGCAGCTTGGCCCCGTCGGTCCAAGAGACCCAGTACTTC
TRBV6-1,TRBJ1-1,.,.,CASSEADREAFF,TGTGCCAGCAGTGAAGCTGACAGGGAAGCTTTCTTT
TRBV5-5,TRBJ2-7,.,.,CASSLAWRSEQYF,TGTGCCAGCAGCTTGGCCTGGAGATCCGAGCAGTACTTC
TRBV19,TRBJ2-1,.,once,CASSPGTGIGEQFF,TGTGCCAGTAGCCCGGGGACTGGGATTGGTGAGCAGTTCTTC
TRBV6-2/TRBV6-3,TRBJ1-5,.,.,CASSYGLGDQPQHF,TGTGCCAGCAGTTATGGGCTCGGCGATCAGCCCCAGCATTTT
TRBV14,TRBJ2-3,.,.,CASSQEWSRWGGARDTQYF,TGTGCCAGCAGCCAAGAGTGGAGTCGGTGGGGCGGGGCGAGGGATACGCAGTATTTT
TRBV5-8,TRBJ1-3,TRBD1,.,CASSVGPATGWNTIYF,TGTGCCAGCAGCGTAGGCCCGGCGACAGGGTGGAACACCATATATTTT
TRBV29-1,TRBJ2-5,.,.,CSVEDARGQETQYF,TGCAGCGTTGAAGATGCGCGGGGTCAAGAGACCCAGTACTTC
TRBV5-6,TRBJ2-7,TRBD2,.,CASSSARLAGGGYEQYF,TGTGCCAGCAGCTCCGCCCGACTAGCGGGAGGGGGATACGAGCAGTACTTC
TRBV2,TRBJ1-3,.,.,CASIFQENSGNTIYF,TGTGCCAGCATATTTCAGGAAAACTCTGGAAACACCATATATTTT
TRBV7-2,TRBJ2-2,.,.,CASSLVLRSGELFF,TGTGCCAGCAGCTTAGTTCTCCGGTCCGGGGAGCTGTTTTTT
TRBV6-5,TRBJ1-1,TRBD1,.,CASWTGINTEAFF,TGTGCCAGCTGGACAGGGATAAACACTGAAGCTTTCTTT
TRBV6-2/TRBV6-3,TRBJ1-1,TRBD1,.,CASSPPGGTEAFF,TGTGCCAGCAGCCCGCCAGGGGGCACTGAAGCTTTCTTT
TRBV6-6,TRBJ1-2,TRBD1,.,CASRTGQGFYTF,TGTGCCAGCAGAACGGGACAGGGTTTCTACACCTTC
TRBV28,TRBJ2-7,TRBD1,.,CASSINRDSSYEQYF,TGTGCCAGCAGCATAAACCGGGACAGTTCCTACGAGCAGTACTTC